A selection of T cell receptor beta chains follows, all from one sample in a study of cytomegalovirus exposure and HLA in healthy donors. This table comes from immunoSEQ multiplex PCR, and its TCRdb copy is limited to in-frame clones, with some not included. The sample holds tens of thousands of clones, 95% seen once. The specimen sequenced was PBMCs. All receptors derive from a woman aged 18-35 years in good health and CMV-seronegative. The CDR3 runs from the conserved cysteine through the conserved F or W. Each record gives: V gene, clone size, J gene, D gene, CDR3 DNA, CDR3 protein. A D gene is named only where the DNA matches it firmly. Size is omitted from some rows. Given values are once, few, many or a class for expanded clones.

v_gene: TRBV6-6; abundance: NA; j_gene: TRBJ1-4; d_gene: NA; CDR3nt: TGTGCCAGCAGTTATGGCAGGTTCAATGAAAAACTGTTTTTT; CDR3aa: CASSYGRFNEKLFF
v_gene: TRBV28; abundance: NA; j_gene: TRBJ2-1; d_gene: NA; CDR3nt: TGTGCCAGCAGTTCTTTCTACGGGAGAAGCTCCTACAATGAGCAGTTCTTC; CDR3aa: CASSSFYGRSSYNEQFF
v_gene: TRBV29-1; abundance: NA; j_gene: TRBJ2-5; d_gene: TRBD2; CDR3nt: TGCAGCGTTCGGGGGGGCTTCGACGAGACCCAGTACTTC; CDR3aa: CSVRGGFDETQYF
v_gene: TRBV14; abundance: NA; j_gene: TRBJ1-1; d_gene: NA; CDR3nt: TGTGCCAGCAGCCAGTTAACAGTGGGCACTGAAGCTTTCTTT; CDR3aa: CASSQLTVGTEAFF
v_gene: TRBV7-9; abundance: NA; j_gene: TRBJ2-3; d_gene: NA; CDR3nt: TGTGCCAGCAGCTTACGGGAGACTGGCACTGGGCGGACGCAGTATTTT; CDR3aa: CASSLRETGTGRTQYF
v_gene: TRBV5-4; abundance: once; j_gene: TRBJ2-3; d_gene: TRBD2; CDR3nt: TGTGCCAGCAGGGGTGAGGGGGTACTAGCGGGAGTCACAGATACGCAGTATTTT; CDR3aa: CASRGEGVLAGVTDTQYF
v_gene: TRBV19; abundance: NA; j_gene: TRBJ2-3; d_gene: TRBD1; CDR3nt: TGTGCCAGTACAACAGGGGCATTCACAGATACGCAGTATTTT; CDR3aa: CASTTGAFTDTQYF
v_gene: TRBV19; abundance: NA; j_gene: TRBJ1-2; d_gene: TRBD1; CDR3nt: TGTGCCAGTAGTATAACCAGGGGGTCCTCCTATGGCTACACCTTC; CDR3aa: CASSITRGSSYGYTF
v_gene: TRBV4-1; abundance: NA; j_gene: TRBJ2-5; d_gene: NA; CDR3nt: TGCGCCAGCAGCTTCGGCGGATACCAAGAGACCCAGTACTTC; CDR3aa: CASSFGGYQETQYF
v_gene: TRBV27; abundance: NA; j_gene: TRBJ1-5; d_gene: NA; CDR3nt: TGTGCCAGCCTTTCGAATGGGCTTATCAATCAGCCCCAGCATTTT; CDR3aa: CASLSNGLINQPQHF
v_gene: TRBV28; abundance: NA; j_gene: TRBJ2-7; d_gene: TRBD1; CDR3nt: TGTGCCAGCAGGAGACAGGGGGACTACGAGCAGTACTTC; CDR3aa: CASRRQGDYEQYF
v_gene: TRBV27; abundance: NA; j_gene: TRBJ2-7; d_gene: TRBD1; CDR3nt: TGTGCCAGCAGATCGACAGGGTTGGACGAGCAGTACTTC; CDR3aa: CASRSTGLDEQYF
v_gene: TRBV11-2; abundance: NA; j_gene: TRBJ2-7; d_gene: TRBD1; CDR3nt: TGTGCCAGCAGCTTAGGGACAGGGACTTACGAGCAGTACTTC; CDR3aa: CASSLGTGTYEQYF
v_gene: TRBV4-1; abundance: NA; j_gene: TRBJ2-1; d_gene: TRBD2; CDR3nt: TGCGCCAGCAGCCAGCCGTTAGCGGGGGGGCACAATGAGCAGTTCTTC; CDR3aa: CASSQPLAGGHNEQFF
v_gene: TRBV19; abundance: NA; j_gene: TRBJ2-7; d_gene: NA; CDR3nt: TGTGCCAGTAGTATAGGGGCAGTAGCCTACGAGCAGTACTTC; CDR3aa: CASSIGAVAYEQYF
v_gene: TRBV10-1; abundance: NA; j_gene: TRBJ2-2; d_gene: TRBD1; CDR3nt: TGCGCCAGCAGTGAGCACAGGGGAACCGGGGAGCTGTTTTTT; CDR3aa: CASSEHRGTGELFF
v_gene: TRBV4-3; abundance: NA; j_gene: TRBJ2-2; d_gene: NA; CDR3nt: TGCGCCAGCAGCCATGACAGGAACACCGGGGAGCTGTTTTTT; CDR3aa: CASSHDRNTGELFF
v_gene: TRBV20-1; abundance: NA; j_gene: TRBJ2-1; d_gene: NA; CDR3nt: TGCAGTGCTCCGGAGTACAATGAGCAGTTCTTC; CDR3aa: CSAPEYNEQFF
v_gene: TRBV18; abundance: NA; j_gene: TRBJ1-4; d_gene: TRBD1; CDR3nt: TGTGCCAGCTCTCCTGACCAGGGGGGTAATGAAAAACTGTTTTTT; CDR3aa: CASSPDQGGNEKLFF
v_gene: TRBV7-2; abundance: NA; j_gene: TRBJ1-1; d_gene: NA; CDR3nt: TGTGCCAGCAGCTTAGGCCCAGGGATGAACACTGAAGCTTTCTTT; CDR3aa: CASSLGPGMNTEAFF
v_gene: TRBV10-3; abundance: NA; j_gene: TRBJ2-4; d_gene: NA; CDR3nt: TGTGCCATCAGTGAGGACGGGGGAGGCAAAAACATCCAGTACTTC; CDR3aa: CAISEDGGGKNIQYF
v_gene: TRBV6-4; abundance: NA; j_gene: TRBJ1-2; d_gene: NA; CDR3nt: TGTGCCAGCAGTGACTCGTACAGGAACTATGGCTACACCTTC; CDR3aa: CASSDSYRNYGYTF
v_gene: TRBV7-2; abundance: NA; j_gene: TRBJ2-2; d_gene: NA; CDR3nt: TGTGCCAGCAGCTTAGGTTGGGGGCGGGACACCGGGGAGCTGTTTTTT; CDR3aa: CASSLGWGRDTGELFF
v_gene: TRBV7-4; abundance: NA; j_gene: TRBJ1-2; d_gene: TRBD1; CDR3nt: TGTGCCAGCAGCCCGTACAGGGGACGCACCTATGGCTACACCTTC; CDR3aa: CASSPYRGRTYGYTF